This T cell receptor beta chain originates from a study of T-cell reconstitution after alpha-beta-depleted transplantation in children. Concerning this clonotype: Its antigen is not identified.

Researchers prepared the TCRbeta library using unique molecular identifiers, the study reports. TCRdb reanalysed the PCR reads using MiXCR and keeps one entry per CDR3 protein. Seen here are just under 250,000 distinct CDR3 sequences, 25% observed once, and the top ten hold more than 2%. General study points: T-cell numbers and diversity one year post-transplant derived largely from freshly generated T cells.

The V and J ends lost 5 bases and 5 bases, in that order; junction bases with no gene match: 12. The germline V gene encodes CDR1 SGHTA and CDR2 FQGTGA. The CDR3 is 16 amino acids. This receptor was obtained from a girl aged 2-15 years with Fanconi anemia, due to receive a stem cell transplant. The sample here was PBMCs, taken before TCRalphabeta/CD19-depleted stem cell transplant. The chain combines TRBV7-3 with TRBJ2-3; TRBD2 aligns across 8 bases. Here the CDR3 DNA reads TGTGCCAGCAGCCCCCACCCCGGGAGGGCCGTAGATACGCAGTATTTT. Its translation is CASSPHPGRAVDTQYF.